Each of the 14 T cell receptor beta chains below was sequenced from the same sample in a study of regulatory dendritic cells for organ transplantation. The method was immunoSEQ multiplex PCR; TCRdb's version includes in-frame clones alone and lacks a portion of them. The sample lists 11,000 or so clones, around two thirds occurring once. Sequenced input: memory CD8+ T cells from blood. The subset: CD45RO+ memory T cells. The receptors shown here come from a human donor in good health.

The chain joins TRBV20-1 to TRBJ1-2; D is ambiguous. Per germline, CDR1 DFQATT and CDR2 SNEGSKA (reference sequence). CDR3 length equals 11 residues. The V gene lost 5 bases and the J gene lost 4 bases, with 8 bases spanning the gap. CDR3 sequence (DNA): TGCAGTGCTTCAAGCGGCTATGGCTACACCTTC. Its translation: CSASSGYGYTF.

V usage is TRBV7-9 and J usage is TRBJ2-1; D is undetermined. The CDR3 loop spans 14 amino acids. Trimming cost V 3 bases and J 6 bases, with 12 bases left between them. Germline V gives CDR1 SEHNR, CDR2 FQNEAQ (reference sequence). Written as DNA, the CDR3 is TGTGCCAGCAGCTTGGCCCGTTTTTCCAATGAGCAGTTCTTC. Translation gives CASSLARFSNEQFF.

The chain couples TRBV6-4 to TRBJ2-2; 10 bases are a match to TRBD2. Per the germline V gene, CDR1 is MRHNA and CDR2 is SNTAGT. CDR3 length equals 16 residues. V shed 4 bases and J 0 bases; nucleotides not matched to a gene: 2. CDR3 in amino acids: CASSGLAGANTGELFF. The CDR3 nucleotides are TGTGCCAGCAGTGGACTAGCGGGCGCGAACACCGGGGAGCTGTTTTTT.

This clone was detected once. This rearrangement joins TRBV7-9 to TRBJ2-1; 9 positions agree with TRBD2. Germline-derived CDR1 and CDR2 are SEHNR and FQNEAQ (reference sequence). The ends lost 8 bases at V and 9 bases at J; junction bases unmatched: 8. The CDR3 spans 13 residues. In nucleotides, the CDR3 is TGTGCCAGCTCCGCGGGAGGGCCGGGTGAGCAGTTCTTC. Amino acid sequence: CASSAGGPGEQFF.

The V gene is TRBV6-6, the J gene TRBJ2-1; the D gene is possibly TRBD1 (5 bases). The CDR3 runs 16 residues. The V end was cut by 5 bases, the J end by 5 bases, with 19 bases between. CDR1 is MNHNY and CDR2 is SVGAGI in the germline V gene (reference sequence). CDR3 amino acids: CASSLDSQDFNNEQFF. In DNA form, the CDR3 reads TGTGCCAGCAGTCTAGATTCACAGGATTTTAACAATGAGCAGTTCTTC.

The V gene is TRBV4-1, the J gene TRBJ1-2; a weak D match, TRBD1 (5 bases). The length of the CDR3 is 15 residues. Germline V CDR1 and CDR2: MGHRA, YSYEKL. The germline V and J ends were trimmed by 2 bases and 4 bases, with 14 bases remaining between them. The CDR3 DNA sequence: TGCGCCAGCAGCCAAAAAGTGGGCGGGACCTATGGCTACACCTTC. Amino acids: CASSQKVGGTYGYTF.

The chain recombines TRBV27 with TRBJ2-1; 7 nucleotides line up with TRBD2. The CDR3 is made up of 14 amino acids. J gave up 3 bases and V 3 bases, and 2 bases lay outside the gene matches. Germline loops: CDR1 MNHEY, CDR2 SMNVEV (reference sequence). The CDR3 nucleotides are TGTGCCAGCAGTTTTTGGGGGGGCTACAATGAGCAGTTCTTC. It encodes CASSFWGGYNEQFF.

The chain links TRBV27 to TRBJ1-2; a possible D gene is TRBD1 (5 bases). Per the germline V gene, CDR1 is MNHEY and CDR2 is SMNVEV (reference sequence). The CDR3 contains 14 residues. The V end lost 2 bases, the J end lost 9 bases, and 16 bases lay between the germline ends. DNA for the CDR3: TGTGCCAGCAGTTTAGACAGACTTCACCGGAGCTACACCTTC. It encodes CASSLDRLHRSYTF.

J is TRBJ2-3 and V is TRBV28; D remains unclear. Germline lookup yields CDR1 MDHEN and CDR2 SYDVKM. CDR3 length: 14 amino acids. V dropped 4 bases and J dropped 7 bases, with 15 bases sitting between them. The CDR3 DNA is TGTGCCAGCAGTTCCCGAGGCAGGCTTAATACGCAGTATTTT. It specifies CASSSRGRLNTQYF.

The chain combines TRBV5-1 with TRBJ2-3, with 10 bases identical to TRBD2. The trim removed 2 bases at V and 1 base at J, leaving 1 base unmatched. The CDR3 totals 15 residues. The germline CDR1 and CDR2 sequences are SGHRS and YFSETQ. The CDR3, as DNA: TGCGCCAGCAGCTTAGGACTAGCGGGCACAGATACGCAGTATTTT. Translation gives CASSLGLAGTDTQYF.

A single count supports this clone. The CDR3 DNA reads TGTGCCAGCAGTGCGGGCGGGGACAGTAATACGCAGTATTTT. Protein: CASSAGGDSNTQYF. The chain links TRBV25-1 to TRBJ2-3; perhaps TRBD1 as D (7 bases). CDR1 and CDR2 from the germline V gene are MGHDK and SYGVNS. The V gene lost 4 bases and the J gene lost 7 bases, with 15 bases spanning the gap. The CDR3 contains 14 residues.

J is TRBJ2-1 and V is TRBV19; 11 bases align to TRBD2. V dropped 8 bases and J dropped 7; count of bases not matched to a gene: 10. The CDR3 runs 15 residues. The germline V gene has CDR1 LNHDA and CDR2 SQIVND (reference sequence). The chain's CDR3 is CASGGQLAGVNEQFF. CDR3 sequence (DNA): TGTGCCAGTGGGGGTCAACTAGCGGGGGTGAATGAGCAGTTCTTC.

This chain's CDR3 is CASSLTGALNNEQFF. CDR3 in DNA: TGTGCCAGCAGCTTAACCGGGGCTCTAAACAATGAGCAGTTCTTC. The chain employs TRBV7-3 and TRBJ2-1, with D perhaps TRBD1 or TRBD2 (5 bases each). Germline CDR1 is SGHTA and CDR2 is FQGTGA. Trimming cost V 0 bases and J 5 bases, with 11 bases left between them. There are 15 residues in the CDR3.

This clone occurred once. The rearrangement joins TRBV7-8 to TRBJ2-7; no firm D call. The CDR3 runs to 15 residues. Per the germline V gene, CDR1 is SGHVS and CDR2 is FQNEAQ. With 6 bases removed from V and 2 bases from J, the gap between germline ends came to 17 bases. As DNA, the CDR3 is TGTGCCAGCAGAGCTTACCAATCCCCGGCCTACGAGCAGTACTTC. Translating it yields CASRAYQSPAYEQYF.